The 28 T cell receptor beta chains reported below all come from one sample, sequenced in a study of blood T cell repertoires in COVID-19. Repertoires were generated with immunoSEQ multiplex PCR, while TCRdb's copy carries only in-frame clones and drops some. Of roughly 240,000 clones listed, roughly 86% are singletons. The sample was PBMCs or T cells enriched from blood (not recorded which). The receptor source for this set is a woman between 45 and 60 years old who had recovered from COVID-19.

V and J are TRBV28 and TRBJ1-1, with 9 bases aligning to TRBD1. The V segment lost 2 bases and the J segment 5 bases; nucleotides outside the gene matches: 3. The CDR3 length is 14 residues. From germline, CDR1 is MDHEN and CDR2 SYDVKM. The CDR3 sequence is CASSLLTGGTEAFF. For the CDR3, the DNA is TGTGCCAGCAGTTTACTGACAGGGGGAACTGAAGCTTTCTTT.

The chain links TRBV3-1 (or the pseudogene TRBV3-2) to TRBJ1-4; possibly TRBD1 for D (6 bases). With 1 base removed from V and 8 bases from J, the gap between germline ends came to 17 bases. CDR3 length equals 16 residues. The germline CDR1 and CDR2 sequences are LGHDT and YNNKEL (reference sequence). CDR3 residues: CASSQARQGYREKLFF. The CDR3 region has the DNA TGTGCCAGCAGCCAAGCTAGGCAGGGGTATAGGGAAAAACTGTTTTTT.

This clone appeared a single time. The V gene is TRBV5-4, the J gene TRBJ2-5, with 7 nucleotides matching TRBD2. This CDR3 contains 14 residues. V was pared by 0 bases and J by 7 bases, with 6 bases of the junction left unmatched. In germline, CDR1 is SGHNT, CDR2 YYREEE (reference sequence). CDR3 loop: CASSLAGGYATQYF. CDR3 DNA sequence: TGTGCCAGCAGCTTGGCCGGGGGGTACGCGACCCAGTACTTC.

V usage is TRBV10-3 and J usage is TRBJ2-3; 8 nucleotides align to TRBD1. V lost 5 bases and J lost 0; bases outside the gene matches: 4. The CDR3 loop spans 15 amino acids. Per germline, CDR1 ENHRY and CDR2 SYGVKD. The DNA of the CDR3 is TGTGCCATCAGTCAGGGGGCGGTCAGCACAGATACGCAGTATTTT. Translating gives CAISQGAVSTDTQYF.

The chain combines TRBV9 with TRBJ2-5, with D possibly matching TRBD2 (6 bases). This CDR3 comprises 14 residues. The V gene lost 0 bases and the J gene lost 3 bases, with 9 bases spanning the gap. CDR1 is SGDLS and CDR2 is YYNGEE in the germline V gene. CDR3 sequence (DNA): TGTGCCAGCAGCGTAGAGGCTAGCGAAGAGACCCAGTACTTC. Translating gives CASSVEASEETQYF. Combining the CDR3 with reference TRBV9 and TRBJ2-5 gives the whole variable domain DSGVTQTPKHLITATGQRVTLRCSPRSGDLSVYWYQQSLDQGLQFLIQYYNGEERAKGNILERFSAQQFPDLHSELNLSSLELGDSALYFCASSVEASEETQYFGPGTRLLVL.

This clone was observed many times. The chain has TRBV6-2 or TRBV6-3 and TRBJ1-1; possible D gene TRBD1, 6 bases. The CDR3 sequence is 16 residues long. Germline V gene data show CDR1 as MNHEY and CDR2 as SVGEGT. Trimming cost V 2 bases and J 0 bases, with 13 bases left between them. The DNA for the CDR3 is TGTGCCAGCAGTTACCCGACGGGACAACTGAACACTGAAGCTTTCTTT. Its translation: CASSYPTGQLNTEAFF.

J is TRBJ2-1 and V is TRBV9, with TRBD2 matching over 9 bases. The germline V gene encodes CDR1 SGDLS and CDR2 YYNGEE. The CDR3 spans 13 residues. V lost 2 bases, J lost 7 bases, and 1 base stayed unmatched. CDR3: CASSVGLANEQFF. As DNA, the CDR3 is TGTGCCAGCAGCGTTGGACTAGCGAATGAGCAGTTCTTC.

This clone was found once. V and J are TRBV11-2 and TRBJ1-2, with TRBD1 matching over 9 bases. CDR3 length equals 15 residues. Trimming took 4 bases from V and 2 from J; bases not matched to a gene: 5. Germline V CDR1 and CDR2: SGHAT, FQNNGV. The CDR3 loop is CASSSDRGLNYGYTF. CDR3 coding DNA: TGTGCCAGCAGCTCGGACAGGGGTCTCAACTATGGCTACACCTTC. Variable domain in full (rest from reference TRBV11-2 and TRBJ1-2): EAGVAQSPRYKIIEKRQSVAFWCNPISGHATLYWYQQILGQGPKLLIQFQNNGVVDDSQLPKDRFSAERLKGVDSTLKIQPAKLEDSAVYLCASSSDRGLNYGYTFGSGTRLTVV.

V and J are TRBV21-1 and TRBJ1-2; the table's TRBD1 call for D was not verified on the DNA. TRBV21-1 is flagged as a pseudogene. The CDR3 spans 16 residues. This chain's CDR3 is CASSRTPGQALYGYTF. Written as DNA, the CDR3 is TGTGCCAGCAGCCGCACCCCGGGACAGGCCCTCTATGGCTACACCTTC.

CDR3: CASSERTGGYGEQFF. In DNA form, the CDR3 reads TGTGCCAGCAGTGAAAGGACAGGGGGTTACGGTGAGCAGTTCTTC. The chain joins TRBV6-1 to TRBJ2-1, with 10 bases identical to TRBD1. Per the germline V gene, CDR1 is MNHNS and CDR2 is SASEGT. CDR3 length: 15 residues. Trimming took 2 bases from V and 9 from J; bases not matched to a gene: 7.

V and J are TRBV15 and TRBJ1-1; 7 bases line up with TRBD1. Looked up from germline, CDR1 is LNHNV and CDR2 is YYDKDF (reference sequence). CDR3 length: 14 amino acids. V shed 3 bases, J shed 1 base, and the junction held 2 bases outside the gene matches. The CDR3 region has the DNA TGTGCCACCAGCAGGGGGACAGCGAACACTGAAGCTTTCTTT. Translated, it gives CATSRGTANTEAFF. Based on the CDR3 plus reference TRBV15 and TRBJ1-1, the full variable domain is DAMVIQNPRYQVTQFGKPVTLSCSQTLNHNVMYWYQQKSSQAPKLLFHYYDKDFNNEADTPDNFQSRRPNTSFCFLDIRSPGLGDTAMYLCATSRGTANTEAFFGQGTRLTVV.

V gene TRBV5-1 combines with J gene TRBJ2-3; 11 bases match TRBD2. CDR3 length equals 16 residues. V was clipped by 1 base and J by 2 bases; unmatched bases: 3. Germline CDR1 SGHRS, CDR2 YFSETQ. The CDR3 region is CASSLLAGGPTDTQYF. In DNA form, the CDR3 reads TGCGCCAGCAGCTTGTTAGCGGGGGGGCCCACAGATACGCAGTATTTT.

This clone was recorded a few times. The rearrangement links TRBV7-8 to TRBJ1-5; a possible D gene is TRBD1 (6 bases). The length of the CDR3 is 15 residues. The germline V gene has CDR1 SGHVS and CDR2 FQNEAQ. Trimming removed 1 base at V and 3 bases at J, with 10 bases between. The DNA for the CDR3 is TGTGCCAGCAGCTTAGGGGCAGGGGACAATCAGCCCCAGCATTTT. It translates to CASSLGAGDNQPQHF.

This clone is a singleton in its sample. V is TRBV7-6 and J is TRBJ1-3; no firm D call. Trimming shortened V by 3 bases and J by 2 bases, and 11 bases separated the two germline ends. In germline, CDR1 is SGHVS, CDR2 FNYEAQ. This CDR3 contains 15 residues. The CDR3 nucleotides are TGTGCCAGCAGCTTGAGGGCGGAGCCTGGAAACACCATATATTTT. This codes for CASSLRAEPGNTIYF.

As for this clone: At one end the junction does not follow the germline gene, possibly because of a read error. The chain is built from TRBV5-3 and TRBJ2-7; TRBD2 matches at 9 bases. TRBV5-3 is labeled an ORF, and its function is uncertain. There are 21 residues in the CDR3. The CDR3 coding sequence is TGTGCCAGAAGCTTGGTAGCGGGGGTAGCACTAGCGGACCCCCCCTCCCACGAGCAGTACTTC. This translates into CARSLVAGVALADPPSHEQYF.

The chain has TRBV7-9 and TRBJ2-3; a weak D match, TRBD2 (5 bases). CDR1 SEHNR and CDR2 FQNEAQ come from the germline V gene (reference sequence). The CDR3 loop spans 14 amino acids. Trimming pared 7 bases from V and 5 bases from J, leaving 16 bases between. The CDR3 sequence is CASTLSGLVDTQYF. For the CDR3, the DNA is TGTGCCAGCACCCTTTCGGGGTTGGTAGATACGCAGTATTTT.

The CDR3 is CASTTRGRDNQPQHF. Here the CDR3 DNA reads TGTGCCTCGACCACCAGGGGGCGAGACAATCAGCCCCAGCATTTT. V usage is TRBV30 and J usage is TRBJ1-5; 8 nucleotides agree with TRBD1. The V segment lost 7 bases and the J segment 3 bases; nucleotides outside the gene matches: 11. The germline V gene has CDR1 GTSNPN and CDR2 SVGIG (reference sequence). This CDR3 is built from 15 residues.

V and J are TRBV14 and TRBJ2-7; TRBD2 might be the D (5 bases). Germline CDR1 reads SGHDN; CDR2 reads FVKESK. Trimming removed 4 bases from V and 3 bases from J, with 13 bases in between. The CDR3 spans 14 residues. The CDR3 protein is CASSRLGEIYEQYF. In DNA form, the CDR3 reads TGTGCCAGCAGCCGCCTTGGGGAGATCTACGAGCAGTACTTC.

V usage is TRBV27 and J usage is TRBJ1-6; 8 bases match TRBD1. The V and J ends lost 4 bases and 0 bases, in that order; junction bases with no gene match: 5. Germline-derived CDR1 and CDR2 are MNHEY and SMNVEV (reference sequence). CDR3 length: 17 amino acids. The CDR3 coding sequence is TGTGCCAGCAGTTATCGGACAGGGAGCTCCTATAATTCACCCCTCCACTTT. Translated: CASSYRTGSSYNSPLHF.

V gene TRBV24-1 combines with J gene TRBJ2-1; 8 nucleotides align to TRBD1. Germline V gene sequence: CDR1 KGHDR, CDR2 SFDVKD. J was trimmed by 9 bases and V by 12 bases; bases with no gene match: 12. The CDR3 length is 13 residues. Written as DNA, the CDR3 is TGTGCCCTCCAGGACAGGGAAGGGGGTGAGCAGTTCTTC. Translating gives CALQDREGGEQFF.

The table lists this clone with a few counts. The chain employs TRBV24-1 and TRBJ1-1; perhaps TRBD1 as D (5 bases). CDR3 length: 11 amino acids. Trimming took off 12 bases at V and 8 bases at J, with 15 bases between the two ends. The germline V gene has CDR1 KGHDR and CDR2 SFDVKD. The CDR3: CALPVGGEAFF. DNA for the CDR3: TGTGCCCTCCCGGTGGGGGGGGAAGCTTTCTTT.

The chain carries TRBV7-2 and TRBJ1-5; D remains ambiguous. Germline CDR1 is SGHTA and CDR2 is FQGNSA. The CDR3 is 14 amino acids. V dropped 1 base and J dropped 5 bases, with 9 bases sitting between them. The CDR3 nucleotides are TGTGCCAGCAGCTTAGGCCCGGGATATCAGCCCCAGCATTTT. This translates into CASSLGPGYQPQHF.

This chain connects TRBV29-1 to TRBJ1-2; D gene unclear. V was clipped by 2 bases and J by 0 bases, with 7 bases between them. This CDR3 is built from 13 residues. The germline V gene encodes CDR1 SQVTM and CDR2 ANQGSEA. The CDR3 DNA reads TGCAGCGTTGAATCTTTCTCTAACTATGGCTACACCTTC. This codes for CSVESFSNYGYTF.

The rearrangement links TRBV7-9 to TRBJ2-1, with D perhaps matching TRBD2 (6 bases). The CDR3 spans 16 residues. Trimming took off 4 bases at V and 0 bases at J, with 13 bases between the two ends. Germline CDR1 SEHNR, CDR2 FQNEAQ (reference sequence). CDR3 in amino acids: CASSSWRGSSYNEQFF. In nucleotides, the CDR3 is TGTGCCAGCAGCTCTTGGAGGGGTAGCTCCTACAATGAGCAGTTCTTC.

The rearrangement links TRBV4-1 to TRBJ1-4, with D tentatively TRBD1 (5 bases). Germline V gene data show CDR1 as MGHRA and CDR2 as YSYEKL. V lost 3 bases and J 3 bases, leaving 14 bases between the germline ends. The CDR3 is made up of 16 amino acids. The CDR3 DNA reads TGCGCCAGCAGCCAGCCAGGGCGGAAGGCTAATGAAAAACTGTTTTTT. Its translation: CASSQPGRKANEKLFF.

The chain employs TRBV9 and TRBJ2-3; TRBD2 matches 9 bases. The CDR3 contains 16 residues. With 0 bases clipped from V and 2 bases from J, the junction kept 4 bases outside the gene matches. The germline V gene encodes CDR1 SGDLS and CDR2 YYNGEE. CDR3: CASSVEAGGNTDTQYF. In nucleotides, the CDR3 is TGTGCCAGCAGCGTAGAAGCGGGAGGCAACACAGATACGCAGTATTTT.

J is TRBJ1-5 and V is TRBV7-2; D gene unclear. Germline V gene data show CDR1 as SGHTA and CDR2 as FQGNSA. The CDR3 totals 14 residues. V shed 3 bases and J shed 4 bases, with 10 bases lying between them. This CDR3 reads CASSLGSINQPQHF. The CDR3 DNA sequence: TGTGCCAGCAGCTTGGGCAGTATTAATCAGCCCCAGCATTTT.

J is TRBJ1-5 and V is TRBV5-6, with D maybe TRBD1 (5 bases). The CDR3 consists of 18 residues. The germline CDR1 and CDR2 sequences are SGHDT and YYEEEE. Trimming removed 5 bases from V and 0 bases from J, with 21 bases in between. The CDR3 reads CASSQTTVWGDSNQPQHF. The CDR3 nucleotides read TGTGCCAGCAGTCAAACCACTGTCTGGGGGGATAGCAATCAGCCCCAGCATTTT.